This T cell receptor (beta chain) appears in the sequencing data of a study of identifying expanded T cells in peripheral blood. Broader study findings: Across healthy donors, higher total template counts meant significantly greater approximately two-week count variance.

This clone was seen a single time. Its antigen is not identified. An end of the junction does not agree with germline; a read error may underlie this. No infections or other immune events were documented during collection. The CDR3 runs 15 residues. Germline-derived CDR1 and CDR2 are LGHNA and YSLEER. TCRdb keeps only in-frame clones here, not all; method: immunoSEQ multiplex PCR. The sample yields approximately 90,000 clones, 70% to 90% seen once. The sequence came from a person between 18 and 75 years old in good health. V is TRBV4-3 and J is TRBJ1-4, with a tentative D call TRBD1 (6 bases). The sample taken for sequencing was blood. The CDR3 sequence is CASSPTTGVNGKLFF. CDR3 in DNA: TGCGCCAGCAGCCCCACGACAGGCGTAAATGGAAAACTGTTTTTT.